The rows below give T cell receptor beta chains drawn from one sample of a study of blood T cell repertoires in COVID-19. Only in-frame clones appear in the TCRdb table, and some are missing; sequencing was by immunoSEQ multiplex PCR. The sample shows about 250,000 clones, roughly 86% of them seen only once. The sequenced sample was peripheral blood. Receptor source: a woman aged 80 or older with COVID-19, enrolled during active disease. Each CDR3 is given with its conserved first and last residue. Fields, in order: J gene, D gene, clone size, CDR3 length, V gene, CDR3 protein, CDR3 DNA. The D gene is left open where the match is weak. A row's size may be missing; if present it is once, few, many or a size class.

>TRBJ1-5|TRBD1|once|16|TRBV19
CASSNRGGGSNQPQHF
TGTGCCAGTAGTAATCGCGGAGGGGGCTCAAATCAGCCCCAGCATTTT
>TRBJ1-6|.|few|15|TRBV28
CASSLKGVNNSPLHF
TGTGCCAGCAGTTTAAAGGGAGTGAACAATTCACCCCTCCACTTT
>TRBJ2-1|.|once|15|TRBV6-4
CASSDSGVGYNEQFF
TGTGCCAGCAGTGACTCAGGGGTGGGGTACAATGAGCAGTTCTTC
>TRBJ1-1|.|.|16|TRBV18
CASSPSVAGVNTEAFF
TGTGCCAGCTCACCTAGCGTGGCCGGGGTGAACACTGAAGCTTTCTTT
>TRBJ1-1|TRBD1|.|15|TRBV27
CASSLSRGLGTEAFF
TGTGCCAGCAGTTTATCCAGGGGGCTGGGAACTGAAGCTTTCTTT
>TRBJ2-2|.|.|18|TRBV21-1
CASSPASDRLTNTGELFF
TGTGCCAGCAGCCCTGCCTCGGACAGACTAACGAACACCGGGGAGCTGTTTTTT
>TRBJ2-2|TRBD2|.|16|TRBV19
CASRRGENLAAGELFF
TGTGCCAGTAGGCGGGGGGAAAACCTTGCAGCCGGGGAGCTGTTTTTT
>TRBJ1-1|TRBD1|.|15|TRBV19
CASSTTGGRNTEAFF
TGTGCCAGTAGTACAACAGGGGGAAGGAACACTGAAGCTTTCTTT
>TRBJ1-4|TRBD1|.|18|TRBV5-5
CASSLRVATGGGNEKLFF
TGTGCCAGCAGCTTAAGGGTCGCCACAGGGGGAGGTAATGAAAAACTGTTTTTT
>TRBJ1-6|.|.|15|TRBV7-2
CASSPLWGRNSPLHF
TGTGCCAGCAGCCCCCTATGGGGGAGGAATTCACCCCTCCACTTT
>TRBJ2-3|.|.|13|TRBV27
CASSFYNTDTQYF
TGTGCCAGCAGTTTTTACAACACAGATACGCAGTATTTT
>TRBJ2-3|.|.|15|TRBV11-3
CASSLDGTRADTQYF
TGTGCCAGCAGCTTAGATGGGACAAGGGCAGATACGCAGTATTTT
>TRBJ2-6|.|.|14|TRBV24-1
CATSYGSGANVLTF
TGTGCCACCAGTTACGGTTCAGGGGCCAACGTCCTGACTTTC
>TRBJ1-3|.|.|14|TRBV28
CASLAEVSGNTIYF
TGTGCCAGCCTTGCGGAAGTCTCTGGAAACACCATATATTTT
>TRBJ1-2|.|.|14|TRBV5-1
CASSLDGGNYGYTF
TGCGCCAGCAGCTTGGATGGGGGGAACTATGGCTACACCTTC
>TRBJ2-7|.|.|13|TRBV5-1
CASSLDGGYEQYF
TGCGCCAGCAGCTTGGATGGAGGCTACGAGCAGTACTTC
>TRBJ2-7|.|.|13|TRBV7-5
CVRSLGPTRGQYF
TGTGTCAGAAGCCTTGGACCAACCAGGGGGCAGTACTTC
>TRBJ2-1|TRBD2|.|18|TRBV5-4
CASSLGGSGGAIYNEQFF
TGTGCCAGCAGCTTGGGAGGTAGCGGGGGGGCAATTTACAATGAGCAGTTCTTC
>TRBJ1-3|.|.|14|TRBV9
CASSPRGSGNTIYF
TGTGCCAGCAGCCCCAGGGGTTCTGGAAACACCATATATTTT
>TRBJ1-1|.|.|13|TRBV6-2/TRBV6-3
CASSYSKNTEAFF
TGTGCCAGCAGTTACTCCAAGAACACTGAAGCTTTCTTT
>TRBJ1-3|TRBD1|.|13|TRBV6-5
CASRTGGGNTIYF
TGTGCCAGCCGAACAGGGGGAGGAAACACCATATATTTT
>TRBJ1-2|TRBD1|.|13|TRBV5-6
CASSLGQGEGYTF
TGTGCCAGCAGCTTAGGACAGGGGGAAGGCTACACCTTC
>TRBJ1-1|.|.|16|TRBV18
CASSPSSGGTNTEAFF
TGTGCCAGCTCACCAAGTAGCGGAGGAACTAACACTGAAGCTTTCTTT
>TRBJ1-6|.|.|17|TRBV18
CASLDRMEGGYNSPLHF
TGTGCCAGCTTGGATCGTATGGAGGGAGGGTATAATTCACCCCTCCACTTT
>TRBJ2-3|TRBD2|.|16|TRBV9
CASSALTSGGADTQYF
TGTGCCAGCAGCGCCCTGACTAGCGGGGGGGCAGATACGCAGTATTTT
>TRBJ2-5|TRBD1|.|13|TRBV19
CASNTGGPETQYF
TGTGCCAGTAACACAGGGGGCCCAGAGACCCAGTACTTC
>TRBJ2-2|.|.|13|TRBV11-2
CASSSPRTGELFF
TGTGCCAGCAGCTCCCCTCGGACCGGGGAGCTGTTTTTT
>TRBJ2-5|TRBD2|.|18|TRBV24-1
CATSDPRVAGDPQETQYF
TGTGCCACCAGTGATCCCCGTGTAGCGGGGGACCCACAAGAGACCCAGTACTTC
>TRBJ1-5|.|.|12|TRBV7-2
CASSGSNQPQHF
TGTGCCAGCTCAGGGAGCAATCAGCCCCAGCATTTT
>TRBJ2-1|.|.|13|TRBV11-3
CASSSPGVDEQFF
TGTGCCAGCAGCTCCCCGGGGGTCGATGAGCAGTTCTTC
>TRBJ2-3|TRBD2|.|16|TRBV7-9
CASSPRAGGQTDTQYF
TGTGCCAGCAGCCCCAGAGCGGGGGGGCAAACAGATACGCAGTATTTT
>TRBJ1-4|.|.|15|TRBV9
CASSPLAAANEKLFF
TGTGCCAGCAGCCCTCTGGCCGCAGCTAATGAAAAACTGTTTTTT
>TRBJ1-6|TRBD1|.|15|TRBV5-1
CASSPGTGEYSPLHF
TGCGCCAGCAGCCCCGGGACAGGGGAATACTCACCCCTCCACTTT
>TRBJ2-5|TRBD1|few|17|TRBV27
CASSLRPGQGELETQYF
TGTGCCAGCAGTTTAAGGCCGGGACAGGGGGAATTGGAGACCCAGTACTTC
>TRBJ2-3|.|.|15|TRBV5-1
CASSLSRGNADTQYF
TGCGCCAGCAGCTTAAGCAGGGGAAACGCAGATACGCAGTATTTT
>TRBJ2-3|.|.|15|TRBV28
CASTMGRGVTDTQYF
TGTGCCAGCACTATGGGGCGGGGAGTCACAGATACGCAGTATTTT
>TRBJ1-2|.|.|14|TRBV5-5
CASSLEGRAFGYTF
TGTGCCAGCAGCTTGGAGGGCAGGGCGTTCGGCTACACCTTC
>TRBJ1-6|TRBD1|.|14|TRBV4-2
CASSQETGNSPLHF
TGTGCCAGCAGCCAAGAGACAGGGAACTCACCCCTCCACTTT
>TRBJ2-5|TRBD1|.|17|TRBV3-1/TRBV3-2
CASSQDFVDRGEETQYF
TGTGCCAGCAGCCAAGATTTCGTCGACAGGGGGGAAGAGACCCAGTACTTC
>TRBJ1-1|.|.|16|TRBV3-1/TRBV3-2
CASSPQTTGRGVEAFF
TGTGCCAGCAGCCCCCAAACCACAGGGAGGGGGGTTGAAGCTTTCTTT
>TRBJ2-5|.|.|13|TRBV3-1/TRBV3-2
CASSSRTEETQYF
TGTGCCAGCAGCTCCAGGACAGAAGAGACCCAGTACTTC
>TRBJ1-4|.|few|15|TRBV14
CASSQAAGAGEKLFF
TGTGCCAGCAGCCAAGCGGCGGGGGCAGGGGAAAAACTGTTTTTT
>TRBJ1-2|.|once|13|TRBV18
CASSPGHPYGYTF
TGTGCCAGCTCTCCCGGACACCCCTATGGCTACACCTTC
>TRBJ1-2|.|.|14|TRBV5-1
CASSLAQSNYGYTF
TGCGCCAGCAGCTTGGCACAGAGTAACTATGGCTACACCTTC
>TRBJ1-2|TRBD1|.|13|TRBV10-3
CAISAGQGDGYTF
TGTGCCATCAGCGCGGGACAGGGGGATGGCTACACCTTC
>TRBJ2-1|TRBD2|.|15|TRBV5-1
CASSSRGATYNEQFF
TGCGCCAGCAGCTCGCGGGGGGCCACCTACAATGAGCAGTTCTTC
>TRBJ1-2|.|.|12|TRBV30
CAWSLQARGYTF
TGTGCCTGGAGCTTACAGGCGAGAGGCTACACCTTC
>TRBJ1-2|.|.|14|TRBV6-5
CASSRGITNYGYTF
TGTGCCAGCAGTCGGGGGATTACTAACTATGGCTACACCTTC
>TRBJ2-1|TRBD2|.|15|TRBV25-1
CASSGGTSGHNEQFF
TGTGCCAGCAGTGGGGGGACTAGCGGGCACAATGAGCAGTTCTTC
>TRBJ2-3|.|.|13|TRBV4-3
CASSQLGASTQYF
TGCGCCAGCAGCCAACTTGGAGCTAGTACGCAGTATTTT
>TRBJ2-1|.|.|13|TRBV18
CASSPVTGDEQFF
TGTGCCAGCTCACCAGTTACCGGGGATGAGCAGTTCTTC
>TRBJ1-4|.|.|13|TRBV5-5
CASSLGGYEKLFF
TGTGCCAGCAGCTTGGGTGGCTATGAAAAACTGTTTTTT
>TRBJ2-3|TRBD1|.|14|TRBV27
CATSAGTGKDTQYF
TGTGCCACCTCGGCCGGGACAGGGAAAGATACGCAGTATTTT
>TRBJ1-1|.|.|13|TRBV29-1
CSVVPGWNTEAFF
TGCAGCGTTGTGCCGGGGTGGAACACTGAAGCTTTCTTT
>TRBJ2-7|.|.|15|TRBV5-1
CASSLGGQTTYEQYF
TGCGCCAGCAGCTTGGGTGGACAGACCACCTACGAGCAGTACTTC
>TRBJ1-2|TRBD1|.|17|TRBV7-9
CASSTGTGGDSNYGYTF
TGTGCCAGCAGCACCGGGACAGGGGGCGACTCTAACTATGGCTACACCTTC
>TRBJ2-2|.|.|14|TRBV3-1/TRBV3-2
CASSQGIDPGELFF
TGTGCCAGCAGCCAAGGTATAGATCCCGGGGAGCTGTTTTTT
>TRBJ1-5|.|.|16|TRBV9
CASSVGGGEVTQPQHF
TGTGCCAGCAGCGTAGGGGGAGGGGAAGTGACTCAGCCCCAGCATTTT
>TRBJ2-7|TRBD1|few|18|TRBV4-1
CASSQDGTGGASRFEQYF
TGCGCCAGCAGCCAAGATGGGACAGGGGGCGCCTCACGGTTCGAGCAGTACTTC